This record concerns one T cell receptor beta chain sequence. Germline V gene lookup returns CDR1 SGHRS and CDR2 YFSETQ. The V gene end was trimmed by 7 bases and the J gene end by 0 bases; junction bases not matched to a gene: 11. This CDR3 has 16 residues. Repertoires were generated with immunoSEQ multiplex PCR, while TCRdb's copy carries only in-frame clones and drops some. The table lists some 270,000 clones, approximately 86% of them singletons. The sample comes from a study of cytomegalovirus exposure and HLA in healthy donors. The TCR comes from a woman between 18 and 29 years old in good health and CMV-seronegative. The V call is TRBV5-1, the J call TRBJ1-1; 8 nucleotides align to TRBD1. Sequenced material: PBMCs. The CDR3 coding sequence is TGCGCCAGCGGACCCGGGACAGGTAGCATGAACACTGAAGCTTTCTTT. This encodes CASGPGTGSMNTEAFF. Combining the CDR3 with reference TRBV5-1 and TRBJ1-1 gives the whole variable domain KAGVTQTPRYLIKTRGQQVTLSCSPISGHRSVSWYQQTPGQGLQFLFEYFSETQRNKGNFPGRFSGRQFSNSRSEMNVSTLELGDSALYLCASGPGTGSMNTEAFFGQGTRLTVV.